The source of this TCR beta chain is a study of blood T cell repertoires in COVID-19. The wider study: Sites across the United States, Italy and Spain contributed samples from acute and convalescent COVID-19. PBMCs, B-cell-depleted T cells, or T cells provided the cDNA or gDNA that made up the material.

Study processing details: Reference gene primer amplification in the assay estimated nucleated cell counts. Method: immunoSEQ multiplex PCR; TCRdb's copy keeps in-frame clones and lacks some. The V and J calls and clone size were taken over from that table, and D and trimming were inferred from the DNA. This sample has approximately 360,000 clones; about 90% occur once, and the top ten carry 6% to 7.5%. The source material was peripheral blood. This TCR derives from a young man with active or convalescent COVID-19.

CDR3 in amino acids: CASSRTDTQYF. The CDR3 DNA sequence: TGTGCCAGCAGTCGGACAGATACGCAGTATTTT. The chain carries TRBV28 and TRBJ2-3; D gene unclear. The germline gives CDR1 MDHEN, CDR2 SYDVKM. This CDR3 is 11 amino acids long. With 5 bases removed from V and 3 bases from J, the gap between germline ends came to 3 bases. Complete variable domain (other parts from reference TRBV28 and TRBJ2-3): DVKVTQSSRYLVKRTGEKVFLECVQDMDHENMFWYRQDPGLGLRLIYFSYDVKMKEKGDIPEGYSVSREKKERFSLILESASTNQTSMYLCASSRTDTQYFGPGTRLTVL.